This T cell receptor (beta chain) was found in a study of molecular identifiers for immune sequencing clone quantification. At the level of the study: Replicate experiments divided RNA from approximately 22,000 or 94,000 naive CD8 cells into five parts and sequenced four.

The CDR3 is 15 amino acids. The V end was cut by 5 bases, the J end by 0 bases, with 10 bases between. From germline, CDR1 is SEHNR and CDR2 FQNEAQ (reference sequence). General observations from the study: Clonotypes surpassing 20 RNA copies contained over 99% of effector molecules, versus under 1% in naive cells.

About this clonotype itself: Its target is not known.

For bulk TCR libraries, previously described methods and listed TCR primers were used. Using its own MiXCR run on the PCR reads, TCRdb lists one record per CDR3 protein. Of about 640,000 distinct CDR3 sequences detected, roughly 21% appear once; the ten largest clones hold roughly 0.85%. The CD8+CD4-CCR7+CD45RA+ phenotype defined the sorted naive CD8 T cells. The gene calls are TRBV7-9 and TRBJ2-2; D call uncertain. Sequenced input: naive CD8+ T cells from blood, with Jurkat cell RNA spiked in. This sample's subset: FACS-sorted CD8+CD4-CCR7+CD45RA+ naive T cells. The source is a human donor in good health. Some libraries in this study had Jurkat cell RNA spiked in. CDR3 nucleotide sequence: TGTGCCAGCAGCGTGGCAGACGCGAACACCGGGGAGCTGTTTTTT. This sequence encodes CASSVADANTGELFF.